A single sample is the source of the 9 T cell receptor beta chains below, sequenced in a study of shared clonotypes between healthy human individuals. Profiled with immunoSEQ multiplex PCR; TCRdb holds only in-frame clones, not every one. The sample holds a few hundred thousand clones, about 69% seen once. The sequenced sample consisted of memory CD4+ T cells sorted from blood. Subset indicated: CD45RA-negative fraction. The receptors were sampled from a man younger than 45 in good health.

This clone came up once. This chain joins TRBV7-2 and TRBJ2-3, with a tentative D call TRBD1 (5 bases). Looked up from germline, CDR1 is SGHTA and CDR2 is FQGNSA. The CDR3 loop spans 13 amino acids. Trimming took off 4 bases at V and 4 bases at J, with 9 bases between the two ends. The CDR3 spells CASSWARADTQYF. The CDR3 DNA reads as TGTGCCAGCAGCTGGGCCAGGGCAGATACGCAGTATTTT.

The chain has TRBV4-2 and TRBJ2-3; D unresolved. This CDR3 has 15 residues. In germline, CDR1 is LGHNA, CDR2 YNFKEQ. V was clipped by 4 bases and J by 2 bases, with 13 bases between them. CDR3 nucleotides: TGTGCCAGCAGCCCCGGTACGGACCACACAGATACGCAGTATTTT. Residues: CASSPGTDHTDTQYF.

This clone was seen more than once but under ten times. The junction does not match germline at one end; this may be a read error. The chain has TRBV7-7 and TRBJ2-7, with 10 bases fitting TRBD1. This CDR3 is 13 amino acids long. Looked up from germline, CDR1 is SSHAT and CDR2 is FNYEAQ (reference sequence). The CDR3 DNA reads TGTGCTAGCAGCACGGACAGGGGGGGCGAGCAGTACTTC. This translates into CASSTDRGGEQYF.

This chain links TRBV6-6 with TRBJ2-2; 7 positions agree with TRBD2. CDR1 and CDR2 from the germline V gene are MNHNY and SVGAGI (reference sequence). V gave up 5 bases and J gave up 4 bases; unmatched junction bases: 4. The CDR3 has 14 residues. The DNA of the CDR3 is TGTGCCAGCAGTAAGACTAGCCGCACCGGGGAGCTGTTTTTT. It translates to CASSKTSRTGELFF.

The V and J genes are TRBV18 and TRBJ2-6; D may be TRBD2 (5 bases). Germline V gene lookup returns CDR1 KGHSH and CDR2 LQKENI. The CDR3 is 16 residues long. Trimming cost V 5 bases and J 1 base, with 12 bases left between them. In DNA, the CDR3 is TGTGCCAGCTCAATACCGGGGAATTCTGGGGCCAACGTCCTGACTTTC. Translation: CASSIPGNSGANVLTF. The variable domain in full, with the rest retrieved from reference TRBV18 and TRBJ2-6, is NAGVMQNPRHLVRRRGQEARLRCSPMKGHSHVYWYRQLPEEGLKFMVYLQKENIIDESGMPKERFSAEFPKEGPSILRIQQVVRGDSAAYFCASSIPGNSGANVLTFGAGSRLTVL.

This clone has only a few counts. This sequence joins TRBV10-3 and TRBJ2-2; maybe TRBD2 (5 bases). The CDR3 has 14 residues. V was pared by 1 base and J by 5 bases, with 8 bases between. Germline assignment: CDR1 ENHRY and CDR2 SYGVKD. The CDR3 region is CAISEFGGTGELFF. The DNA for the CDR3 is TGTGCCATCAGTGAGTTTGGAGGAACCGGGGAGCTGTTTTTT.

The chain combines TRBV10-3 with TRBJ1-5; 12 bases fit TRBD1. Looked up from germline, CDR1 is ENHRY and CDR2 is SYGVKD. The CDR3 length is 15 residues. V was clipped by 6 bases and J by 5 bases; unmatched bases: 5. For the CDR3, the DNA is TGTGCCATCAGGGGGGGACAGGGGGCTCATCAGCCCCAGCATTTT. This translates into CAIRGGQGAHQPQHF.

The rearrangement links TRBV5-1 to TRBJ2-1, with a weak D call TRBD1 (5 bases). The CDR3 spans 13 residues. Germline values: CDR1 SGHRS, CDR2 YFSETQ. Trimming took 4 bases from V and 7 from J, leaving 12 bases between them. The CDR3 is CASSDGASNEQFF. In DNA form, the CDR3 reads TGCGCCAGCAGCGATGGGGCTTCTAATGAGCAGTTCTTC.

V usage is TRBV6-6 and J usage is TRBJ1-2, with D maybe TRBD1 (5 bases). Trimming stripped 7 bases from V and 2 bases from J, with 14 bases between. The CDR3 length is 14 residues. The germline CDR1 and CDR2 sequences are MNHNY and SVGAGI (reference sequence). The chain's CDR3 is CASNSRGLNYGYTF. CDR3 in DNA: TGTGCCAGCAACTCACGGGGACTGAACTATGGCTACACCTTC.